The T cell receptor (beta chain) under discussion was sequenced for a study of CD8 T cells in ankylosing spondylitis. V dropped 5 bases and J dropped 10 bases, with 17 bases sitting between them. The germline V gene encodes CDR1 SEHNR and CDR2 FQNEAQ (reference sequence). CDR3 length equals 13 residues. From the 5' RACE reads, TCRdb called clonotypes with MiXCR, one entry per CDR3 protein. The sample has 150,000 to 200,000 distinct CDR3 sequences, just over 9.5% seen once. Sequencing was done on a sample of blood, either unsorted or a sorted T cell fraction (not recorded which). This chain links TRBV7-9 with TRBJ1-1; D may be TRBD1 (5 bases). The sequence was collected from a female donor with ankylosing spondylitis or in good health (not recorded which). CDR3 amino acids: CASSPSDSVGAFF. As DNA, the CDR3 is TGTGCCAGCAGCCCATCCGACAGCGTTGGAGCTTTCTTT.